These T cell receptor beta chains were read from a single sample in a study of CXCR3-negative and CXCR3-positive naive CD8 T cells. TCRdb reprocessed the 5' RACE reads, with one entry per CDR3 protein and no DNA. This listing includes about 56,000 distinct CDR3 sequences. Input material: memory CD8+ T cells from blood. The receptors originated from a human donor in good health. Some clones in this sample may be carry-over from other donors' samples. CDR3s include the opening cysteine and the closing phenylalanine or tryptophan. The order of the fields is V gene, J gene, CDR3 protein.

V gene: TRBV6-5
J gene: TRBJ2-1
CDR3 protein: CASSRPGTEQFF

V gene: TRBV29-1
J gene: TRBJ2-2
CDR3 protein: CSGRASNTGELFF

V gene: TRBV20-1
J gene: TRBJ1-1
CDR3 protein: CSARPPGVTEAFF

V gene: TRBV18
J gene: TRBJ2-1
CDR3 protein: CASSPGIGGSNEQFF

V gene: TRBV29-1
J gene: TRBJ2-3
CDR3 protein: CSVTAPRGTQYF

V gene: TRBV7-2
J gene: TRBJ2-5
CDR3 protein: CASSISGGVETQYF

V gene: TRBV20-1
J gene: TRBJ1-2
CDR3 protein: CSASSPALDSLYGYTF

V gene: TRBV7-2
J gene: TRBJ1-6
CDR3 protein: CASSFIQGFGSPLHF

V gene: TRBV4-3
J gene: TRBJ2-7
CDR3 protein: CASSQDRRTSGSYEQYF

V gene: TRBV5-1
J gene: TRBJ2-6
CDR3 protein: CASSLTGGRTGANVLTF

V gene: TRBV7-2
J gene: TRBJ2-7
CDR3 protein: CASSLATAPSYEQYF

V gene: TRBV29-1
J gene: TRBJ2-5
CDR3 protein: CSVEDRGIGQETQYF

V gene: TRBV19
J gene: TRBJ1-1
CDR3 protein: CASRTGNTEAFF

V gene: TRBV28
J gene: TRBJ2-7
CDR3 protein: CASSWGGGQAEQYF

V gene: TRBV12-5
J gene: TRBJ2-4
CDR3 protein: CASGGDRDDIQYF

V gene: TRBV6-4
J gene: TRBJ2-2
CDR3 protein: CASSPSETGELFF

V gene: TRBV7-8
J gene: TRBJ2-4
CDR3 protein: CASSQTGMGEVKNIQYF

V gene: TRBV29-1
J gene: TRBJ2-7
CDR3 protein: CSVLGIGAASYEQYF

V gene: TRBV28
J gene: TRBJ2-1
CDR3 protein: CASSGATGASSYNEQFF

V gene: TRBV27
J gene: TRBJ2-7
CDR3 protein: CASSLDYHLNYEQYF

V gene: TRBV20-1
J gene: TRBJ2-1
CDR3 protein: CSARGTSANEQFF

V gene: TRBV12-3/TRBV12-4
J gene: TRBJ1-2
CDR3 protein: CASTLGTGGYTF

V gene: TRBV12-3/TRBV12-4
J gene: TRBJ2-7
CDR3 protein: CASSLGRSYEQYF

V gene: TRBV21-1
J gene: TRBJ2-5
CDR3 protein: CASSKERQVETQYF

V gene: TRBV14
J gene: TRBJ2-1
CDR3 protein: CASSPGIGAGEGSNEQFF

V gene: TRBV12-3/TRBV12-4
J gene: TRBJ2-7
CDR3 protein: CASSLRVPDEQYF

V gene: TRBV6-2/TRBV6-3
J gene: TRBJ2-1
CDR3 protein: CASSYVGTPYNEQFF

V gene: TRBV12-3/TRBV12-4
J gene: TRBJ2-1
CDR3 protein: CASSSPSLPYNEQFF

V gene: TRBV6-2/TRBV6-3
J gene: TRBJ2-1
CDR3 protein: CASLGVLSDNEQFF

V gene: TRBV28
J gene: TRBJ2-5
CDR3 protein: CASRHWATQETQYF

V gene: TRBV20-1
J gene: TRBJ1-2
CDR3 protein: CSARDQGGIYGYTF

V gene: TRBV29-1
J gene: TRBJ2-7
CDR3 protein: CSVEKGIEQYF

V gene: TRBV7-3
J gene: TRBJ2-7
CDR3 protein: CASSLNLGPNSYEQYF

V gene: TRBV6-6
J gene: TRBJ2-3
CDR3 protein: CASSYQTDTQYF

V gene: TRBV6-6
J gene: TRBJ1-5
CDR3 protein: CASSYLGSNQPQHF

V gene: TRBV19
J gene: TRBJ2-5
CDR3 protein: CASSEGQGSGAETQYF

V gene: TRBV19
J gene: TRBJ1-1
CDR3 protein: CASRILGQGATDTEAFF

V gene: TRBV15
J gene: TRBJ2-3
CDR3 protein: CATSTGLAGGPSTDTQYF

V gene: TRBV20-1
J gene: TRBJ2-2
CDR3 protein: CSARDRLAGEVGELFF

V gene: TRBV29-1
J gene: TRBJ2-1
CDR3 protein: CSVLSGGAFDEQFF

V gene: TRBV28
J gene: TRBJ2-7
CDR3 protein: CASRTRTALSYEQYF

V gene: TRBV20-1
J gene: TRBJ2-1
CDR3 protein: CSARSGTSGSNEQFF

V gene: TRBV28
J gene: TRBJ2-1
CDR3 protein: CASSFTSYNEQFF

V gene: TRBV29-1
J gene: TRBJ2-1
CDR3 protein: CSVDGGNEQFF

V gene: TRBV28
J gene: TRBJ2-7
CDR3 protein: CASITFDRGLYEQYF

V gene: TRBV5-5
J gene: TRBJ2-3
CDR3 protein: CASSRTGTSTDTQYF

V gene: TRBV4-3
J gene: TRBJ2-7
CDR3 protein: CASSQEDRTSYEQYF

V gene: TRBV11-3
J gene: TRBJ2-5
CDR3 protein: CASSFPAEGGETQYF

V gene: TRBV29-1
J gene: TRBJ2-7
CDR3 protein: CSVVKTETYEQYF

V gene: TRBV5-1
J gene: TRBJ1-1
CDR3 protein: CASSRMGQMNTEAFF

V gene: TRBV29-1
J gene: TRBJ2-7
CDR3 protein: CSVALPRGGYEQYF

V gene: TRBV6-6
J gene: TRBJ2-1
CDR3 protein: CASSYSRDLSYNEQFF

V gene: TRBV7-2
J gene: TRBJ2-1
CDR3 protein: CASSLSGGAYNEQFF

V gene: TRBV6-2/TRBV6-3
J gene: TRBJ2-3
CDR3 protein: CASSYPGQGQWDTQYF

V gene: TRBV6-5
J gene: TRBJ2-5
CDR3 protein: CASSYSFSTAMEETQYF

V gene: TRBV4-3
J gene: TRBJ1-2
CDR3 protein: CASSQITGSDGYTF

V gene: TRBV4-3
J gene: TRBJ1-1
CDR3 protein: CASSQDEGWSTEAFF

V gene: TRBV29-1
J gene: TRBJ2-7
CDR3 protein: CSGLGGGYYEQYF